Listed below are T cell receptor beta chains from one sample, sequenced in a study of control samples from healthy donors and cancer patients. Only in-frame clones appear in the TCRdb table, and some are missing; sequencing was by immunoSEQ multiplex PCR. The sample yields roughly 29,000 clones, 79% seen once. The sample taken for sequencing was PBMCs. These receptors all come from a man aged 60 to 75 with head and neck cancer. The CDR3 runs from the conserved cysteine through the conserved F or W. The order of the fields is D gene, V gene, clone size, J gene, CDR3 DNA, CDR3 protein. A D gene is named only where the DNA matches it firmly. Not every row has a clone size; where given, it reads once, few, many or a size class.

d_gene: .; v_gene: TRBV4-2; abundance: few; j_gene: TRBJ2-7; CDR3nt: TGTGCCAGCAGCCAAGGCCGAAGCTCCTACGAGCAGTACTTC; CDR3aa: CASSQGRSSYEQYF
d_gene: .; v_gene: TRBV4-3; abundance: .; j_gene: TRBJ2-2; CDR3nt: TGCGCCAGCAGCCAAGACCTAGGGCCTAACACCGGGGAGCTGTTTTTT; CDR3aa: CASSQDLGPNTGELFF
d_gene: .; v_gene: TRBV7-8; abundance: .; j_gene: TRBJ1-1; CDR3nt: TGTGCCAGCAGCTTAGGATCAGGGAACACTGAAGCTTTCTTT; CDR3aa: CASSLGSGNTEAFF
d_gene: .; v_gene: TRBV19; abundance: .; j_gene: TRBJ1-2; CDR3nt: TGTGCCAGTAGTATCTTCACAGGGAAGAGTAACTATGGCTACACCTTC; CDR3aa: CASSIFTGKSNYGYTF
d_gene: .; v_gene: TRBV5-1; abundance: once; j_gene: TRBJ1-2; CDR3nt: TGCGCCAGCAGCGCCGAATACTATGGCTACACCTTC; CDR3aa: CASSAEYYGYTF
d_gene: TRBD2; v_gene: TRBV5-1; abundance: .; j_gene: TRBJ2-2; CDR3nt: TGCGCCAGCAGCTTACTAGCGGGGTTGTCTCAAAACACCGGGGAGCTGTTTTTT; CDR3aa: CASSLLAGLSQNTGELFF
d_gene: .; v_gene: TRBV27; abundance: .; j_gene: TRBJ2-3; CDR3nt: TGTGCCAGCAGTCTACAAGCCACAGATACGCAGTATTTT; CDR3aa: CASSLQATDTQYF
d_gene: TRBD2; v_gene: TRBV9; abundance: .; j_gene: TRBJ2-1; CDR3nt: TGTGCCAGCAGCGATAGCGGGAGTCGGTACAATGAGCAGTTCTTC; CDR3aa: CASSDSGSRYNEQFF
d_gene: .; v_gene: TRBV19; abundance: .; j_gene: TRBJ1-2; CDR3nt: TGTGCCAGTAAATCCGACGGCGGTCTTAACTATGGCTACACCTTC; CDR3aa: CASKSDGGLNYGYTF
d_gene: .; v_gene: TRBV5-5; abundance: .; j_gene: TRBJ2-7; CDR3nt: TGTGCCAGCAGCTTGGAACGGGAGGCAAGGGGGGAGCAGTACTTC; CDR3aa: CASSLEREARGEQYF
d_gene: .; v_gene: TRBV2; abundance: .; j_gene: TRBJ2-3; CDR3nt: TGTGCCAGCAGGGGCCCAGATACGCAGTATTTT; CDR3aa: CASRGPDTQYF
d_gene: .; v_gene: TRBV4-1; abundance: .; j_gene: TRBJ2-7; CDR3nt: TGCGCCAGCAGTATGGAGCAGCTGTACGAGCAGTACTTC; CDR3aa: CASSMEQLYEQYF
d_gene: .; v_gene: TRBV19; abundance: .; j_gene: TRBJ1-2; CDR3nt: TGTGCCAGTAGTAGGGACTTCTATGGCTACACCTTC; CDR3aa: CASSRDFYGYTF
d_gene: TRBD1; v_gene: TRBV28; abundance: .; j_gene: TRBJ1-1; CDR3nt: TGTGCCAGCAGGCCTCTGGACAGGTGGAACACTGAAGCTTTCTTT; CDR3aa: CASRPLDRWNTEAFF